Listed below are T cell receptor beta chains from one sample, sequenced in a study of T cell responses to AZD1222 COVID-19 vaccine. Some clones are missing from TCRdb's copy, which holds only in-frame ones; the method was immunoSEQ multiplex PCR. The sample lists roughly 140,000 clones; more than 85% were seen once. The input for sequencing was peripheral blood, taken 28 days after the second AZD1222 dose. The receptors here all came from an adult who received the AZD1222 COVID-19 vaccine. The CDR3 runs from the conserved cysteine through the conserved F or W. The D gene is left open where the match is weak. Clone size is shown for a subset of rows, as once, few, many or a class of expanded clone.

V gene	clone size	D gene	J gene	CDR3 protein	CDR3 DNA
TRBV7-8	once	-	TRBJ2-3	CASVSPFEGTDTQYF	TGTGCCAGCGTTTCTCCTTTCGAGGGGACAGATACGCAGTATTTT
TRBV5-1	-	-	TRBJ1-4	CASSYQGIDEKLFF	TGCGCCAGCAGCTACCAGGGGATAGATGAAAAACTGTTTTTT
TRBV28	-	TRBD1	TRBJ1-5	CASSDKTGADQPQHF	TGTGCCAGCAGTGATAAGACAGGGGCCGATCAGCCCCAGCATTTT
TRBV9	-	-	TRBJ1-1	CASSVPYTGPEAFF	TGTGCCAGCAGCGTTCCCTACACAGGACCTGAAGCTTTCTTT
TRBV6-2/TRBV6-3	-	TRBD1	TRBJ2-4	CASSRLLQGPPAKNIQYF	TGTGCCAGCAGCCGGTTATTACAGGGGCCGCCGGCCAAAAACATTCAGTACTTC
TRBV30	-	TRBD2	TRBJ2-7	CAWSVGLAGGSYEQYF	TGTGCCTGGAGTGTCGGACTAGCGGGAGGGTCATACGAGCAGTACTTC
TRBV7-8	-	TRBD2	TRBJ2-7	CASSPLVLAGFYEQYF	TGTGCCAGCAGCCCGTTGGTTCTAGCGGGATTCTACGAGCAGTACTTC
TRBV27	-	TRBD1	TRBJ1-2	CASSPGTGYGYTF	TGTGCCAGCAGTCCCGGGACAGGCTATGGCTACACCTTC
TRBV4-2	-	TRBD2	TRBJ2-2	CASSPQLGILAGVFTGELFF	TGTGCCAGCAGCCCTCAATTGGGAATATTAGCGGGAGTTTTCACCGGGGAGCTGTTTTTT
TRBV27	once	-	TRBJ2-1	CASSLNHRRRNEQFF	TGTGCCAGCAGTTTAAACCACCGGAGACGTAATGAGCAGTTCTTC
TRBV6-5	-	TRBD1	TRBJ2-7	CASSYSGTAYEQYF	TGTGCCAGCAGTTACTCCGGGACAGCTTACGAGCAGTACTTC
TRBV2	once	-	TRBJ1-2	CASSEGQRYGYTF	TGTGCCAGCAGTGAAGGCCAGCGCTATGGCTACACCTTC
TRBV29-1	-	-	TRBJ2-3	CSVEDLRPVDTQYF	TGCAGCGTTGAAGATCTGAGGCCGGTAGATACGCAGTATTTT
TRBV11-3	-	-	TRBJ2-1	CASSPGTGYNEQFF	TGTGCCAGCAGCCCAGGGACGGGTTACAATGAGCAGTTCTTC
TRBV5-1	-	-	TRBJ2-7	CASSSRQSYEQYF	TGCGCCAGCAGCTCGCGACAGTCCTACGAGCAGTACTTC
TRBV7-9	-	-	TRBJ1-2	CASSLWLGRAELSYGYTF	TGTGCCAGCAGCTTATGGTTAGGCAGGGCGGAATTATCCTATGGCTACACCTTC
TRBV14	few	-	TRBJ2-5	CASSQDRYYQYF	TGTGCCAGCAGCCAAGATCGGTACTACCAGTACTTC
TRBV5-1	-	-	TRBJ1-3	CASSLNGGSSGNTIYF	TGCGCCAGCAGCTTGAACGGGGGGAGCTCTGGAAACACCATATATTTT
TRBV28	-	-	TRBJ1-1	CASRVSGQGFTEAFF	TGTGCCAGCAGGGTCTCGGGACAAGGGTTTACTGAAGCTTTCTTT
TRBV15	-	TRBD2	TRBJ2-3	CATSRVLAGVSDTQYF	TGTGCCACCAGCAGAGTCCTAGCGGGAGTATCAGATACGCAGTATTTT
TRBV5-1	-	-	TRBJ2-3	CASSFPSQGTDTQYF	TGCGCCAGCAGCTTTCCCAGCCAGGGCACAGATACGCAGTATTTT
TRBV20-1	-	-	TRBJ2-7	CSVVGSYEQYF	TGCAGTGTGGTCGGTTCCTACGAGCAGTACTTC
TRBV30	-	-	TRBJ1-1	CAWSVLRGMNTEAFF	TGTGCCTGGAGTGTACTCAGGGGCATGAACACTGAAGCTTTCTTT
TRBV27	-	TRBD1	TRBJ1-1	CASRRTGSEAFF	TGTGCCAGCAGGAGGACAGGGAGTGAAGCTTTCTTT
TRBV3-1/TRBV3-2	-	TRBD1	TRBJ2-2	CASSEPGQGFPGELFF	TGTGCCAGCAGCGAACCGGGACAGGGGTTCCCCGGGGAGCTGTTTTTT